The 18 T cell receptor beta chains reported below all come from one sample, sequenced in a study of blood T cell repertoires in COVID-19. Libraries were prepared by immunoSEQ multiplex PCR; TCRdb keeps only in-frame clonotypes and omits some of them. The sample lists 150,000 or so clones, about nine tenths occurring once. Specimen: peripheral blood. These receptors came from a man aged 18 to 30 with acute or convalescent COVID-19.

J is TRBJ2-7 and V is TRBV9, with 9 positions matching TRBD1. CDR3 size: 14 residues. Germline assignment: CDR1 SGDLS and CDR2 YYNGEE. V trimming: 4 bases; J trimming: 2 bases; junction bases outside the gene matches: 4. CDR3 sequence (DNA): TGTGCCAGCAGCTTAGGGACAGGGCCCTACGAGCAGTACTTC. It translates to CASSLGTGPYEQYF.

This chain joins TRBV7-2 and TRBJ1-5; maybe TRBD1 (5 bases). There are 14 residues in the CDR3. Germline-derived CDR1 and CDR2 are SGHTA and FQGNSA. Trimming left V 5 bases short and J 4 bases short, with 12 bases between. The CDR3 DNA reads TGTGCCAGCAGCCCTGACAGATTGAATCAGCCCCAGCATTTT. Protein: CASSPDRLNQPQHF.

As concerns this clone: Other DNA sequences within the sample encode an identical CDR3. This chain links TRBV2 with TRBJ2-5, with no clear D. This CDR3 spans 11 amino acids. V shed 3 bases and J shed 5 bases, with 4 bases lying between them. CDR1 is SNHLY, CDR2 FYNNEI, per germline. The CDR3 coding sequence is TGTGCCAGCAGTGACAGGGAGACCCAGTACTTC. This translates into CASSDRETQYF.

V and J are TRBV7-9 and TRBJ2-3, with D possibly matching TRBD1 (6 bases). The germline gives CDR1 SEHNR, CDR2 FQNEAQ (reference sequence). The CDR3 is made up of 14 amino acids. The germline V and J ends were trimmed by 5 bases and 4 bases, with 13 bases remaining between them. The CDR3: CASSPTGPADTQYF. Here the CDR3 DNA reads TGTGCCAGCAGCCCGACAGGCCCCGCAGATACGCAGTATTTT. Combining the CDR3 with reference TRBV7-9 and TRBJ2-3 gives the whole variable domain DTGVSQNPRHKITKRGQNVTFRCDPISEHNRLYWYRQTLGQGPEFLTYFQNEAQLEKSRLLSDRFSAERPKGSFSTLEIQRTEQGDSAMYLCASSPTGPADTQYFGPGTRLTVL.

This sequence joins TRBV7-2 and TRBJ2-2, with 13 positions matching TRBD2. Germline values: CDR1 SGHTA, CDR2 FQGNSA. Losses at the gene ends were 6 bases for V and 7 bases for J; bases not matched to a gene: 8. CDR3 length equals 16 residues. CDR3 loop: CASSDPGLAGHGELFF. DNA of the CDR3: TGTGCCAGCAGTGACCCGGGACTAGCGGGGCACGGGGAGCTGTTTTTT.

Here the CDR3 DNA reads TGTGCCAGCAGCTTTAAACAGGGGGCCGCTATGAACACTGAAGCTTTCTTT. Protein product: CASSFKQGAAMNTEAFF. The chain carries TRBV5-6 and TRBJ1-1; 9 positions match TRBD1. The CDR3 spans 17 residues. With 2 bases clipped from V and 0 bases from J, the junction kept 8 bases outside the gene matches. Germline V gene lookup returns CDR1 SGHDT and CDR2 YYEEEE.

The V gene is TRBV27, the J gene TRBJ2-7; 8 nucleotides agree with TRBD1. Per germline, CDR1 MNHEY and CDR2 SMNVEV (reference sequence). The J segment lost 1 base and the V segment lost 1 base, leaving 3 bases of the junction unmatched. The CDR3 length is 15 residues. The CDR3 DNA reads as TGTGCCAGCAGTTTATGGACAGGGTGGTCCTACGAGCAGTACTTC. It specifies CASSLWTGWSYEQYF.

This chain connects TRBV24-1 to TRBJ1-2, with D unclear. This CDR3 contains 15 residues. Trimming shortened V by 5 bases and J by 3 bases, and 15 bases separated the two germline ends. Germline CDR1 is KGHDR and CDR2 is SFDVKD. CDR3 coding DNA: TGTGCCACCAGTGGAAGGGCGGGGTATGACTATGGCTACACCTTC. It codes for CATSGRAGYDYGYTF.

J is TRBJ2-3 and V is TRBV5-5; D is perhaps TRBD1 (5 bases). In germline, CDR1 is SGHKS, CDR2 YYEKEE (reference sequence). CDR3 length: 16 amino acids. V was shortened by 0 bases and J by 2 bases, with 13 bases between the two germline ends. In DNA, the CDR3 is TGTGCCAGCAGCTTGGAGGGGAACAGGTACACAGATACGCAGTATTTT. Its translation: CASSLEGNRYTDTQYF.

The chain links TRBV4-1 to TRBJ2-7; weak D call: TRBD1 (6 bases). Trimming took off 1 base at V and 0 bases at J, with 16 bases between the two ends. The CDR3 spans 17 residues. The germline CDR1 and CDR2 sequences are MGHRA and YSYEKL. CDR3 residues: CASSQVFQVQGSYEQYF. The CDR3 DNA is TGCGCCAGCAGCCAAGTGTTCCAGGTACAGGGCTCCTACGAGCAGTACTTC.

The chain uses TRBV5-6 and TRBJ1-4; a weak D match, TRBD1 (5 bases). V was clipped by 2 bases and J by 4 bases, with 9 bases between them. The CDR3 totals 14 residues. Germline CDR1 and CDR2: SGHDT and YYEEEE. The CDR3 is CASSFRQINEKLFF. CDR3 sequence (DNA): TGTGCCAGCAGCTTCAGACAGATTAATGAAAAACTGTTTTTT.

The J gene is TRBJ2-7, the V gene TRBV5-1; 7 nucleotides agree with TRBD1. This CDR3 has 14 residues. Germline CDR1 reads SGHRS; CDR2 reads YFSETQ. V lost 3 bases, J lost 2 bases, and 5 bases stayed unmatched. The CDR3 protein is CASSSGTDAYEQYF. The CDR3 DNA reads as TGCGCCAGCAGCTCCGGGACAGATGCCTACGAGCAGTACTTC.

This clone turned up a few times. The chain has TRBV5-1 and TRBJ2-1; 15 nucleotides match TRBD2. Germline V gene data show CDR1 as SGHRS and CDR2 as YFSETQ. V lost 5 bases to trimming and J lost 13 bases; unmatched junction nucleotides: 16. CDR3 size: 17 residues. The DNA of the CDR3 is TGCGCCAGCAGTCGCTGGACTAGCGGGGGGGTTAAAGAGGATCAGTTCTTC. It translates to CASSRWTSGGVKEDQFF.

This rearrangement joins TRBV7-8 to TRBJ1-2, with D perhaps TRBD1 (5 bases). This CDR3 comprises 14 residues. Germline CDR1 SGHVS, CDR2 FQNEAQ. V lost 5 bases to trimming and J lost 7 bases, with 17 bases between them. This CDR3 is CASSQRQPTSGYTF. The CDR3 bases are TGTGCCAGCAGCCAAAGACAGCCTACTTCTGGCTACACCTTC.

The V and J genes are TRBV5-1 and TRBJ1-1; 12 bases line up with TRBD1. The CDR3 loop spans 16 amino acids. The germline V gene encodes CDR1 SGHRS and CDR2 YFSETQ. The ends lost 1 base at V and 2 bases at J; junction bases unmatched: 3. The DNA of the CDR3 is TGCGCCAGCAGCTTGCAGGGGACAGGGGGCAACACTGAAGCTTTCTTT. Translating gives CASSLQGTGGNTEAFF. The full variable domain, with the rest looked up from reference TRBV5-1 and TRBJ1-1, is KAGVTQTPRYLIKTRGQQVTLSCSPISGHRSVSWYQQTPGQGLQFLFEYFSETQRNKGNFPGRFSGRQFSNSRSEMNVSTLELGDSALYLCASSLQGTGGNTEAFFGQGTRLTVV.

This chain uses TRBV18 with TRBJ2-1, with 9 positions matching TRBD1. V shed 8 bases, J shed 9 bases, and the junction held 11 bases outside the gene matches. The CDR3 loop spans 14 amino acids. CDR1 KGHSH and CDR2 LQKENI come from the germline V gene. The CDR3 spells CASAPGTGLREQFF. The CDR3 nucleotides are TGTGCCAGCGCCCCGGGGACAGGGCTTCGTGAGCAGTTCTTC.

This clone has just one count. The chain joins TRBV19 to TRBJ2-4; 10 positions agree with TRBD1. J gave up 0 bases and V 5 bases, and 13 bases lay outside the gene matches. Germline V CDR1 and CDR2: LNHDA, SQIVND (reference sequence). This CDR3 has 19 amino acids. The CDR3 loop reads CASSARDRGSWLAKNIQYF. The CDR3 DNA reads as TGTGCCAGTAGTGCCCGGGACAGGGGTTCCTGGCTAGCCAAAAACATTCAGTACTTC.

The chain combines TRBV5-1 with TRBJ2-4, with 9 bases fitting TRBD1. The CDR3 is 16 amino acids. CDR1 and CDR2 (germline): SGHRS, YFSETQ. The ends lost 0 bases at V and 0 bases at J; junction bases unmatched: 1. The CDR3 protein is CASSLGTGAAKNIQYF. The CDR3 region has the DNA TGCGCCAGCAGCTTGGGGACAGGGGCAGCCAAAAACATTCAGTACTTC.